This T cell receptor (beta chain) was sequenced in a study of beta chain features in type 1 diabetes. On the study more broadly: In age, gender and cell yields, patients were similar to healthy donors.

The entirety of the isolated RNA underwent reverse transcription, so expressed TCRB transcripts were sequenced. Using immunoSEQ multiplex PCR, the repertoire was profiled, and TCRdb retains in-frame clones only, with some absent. This table holds under 400,000 clones, roughly a fifth found once. Regarding the study as a whole: VDJ junctions in type 1 diabetes patients carried more deletions and fewer insertions.

About this clone: No antigen is known for it.

The TCR comes from a woman under 30 in good health. Sequenced sample: naive CD4+ T cells from blood.

The CDR3 sequence: CASQRGGQASEQFF. DNA for the CDR3: TGCGCCAGCCAAAGGGGTGGGCAGGCTAGTGAGCAGTTCTTC. The V and J genes are TRBV4-3 and TRBJ2-1; the D gene is possibly TRBD1 (5 bases). The germline V gene encodes CDR1 LGHNA and CDR2 YSLEER. V shed 8 bases and J shed 9 bases, with 20 bases lying between them. The CDR3 sequence is 14 residues long.